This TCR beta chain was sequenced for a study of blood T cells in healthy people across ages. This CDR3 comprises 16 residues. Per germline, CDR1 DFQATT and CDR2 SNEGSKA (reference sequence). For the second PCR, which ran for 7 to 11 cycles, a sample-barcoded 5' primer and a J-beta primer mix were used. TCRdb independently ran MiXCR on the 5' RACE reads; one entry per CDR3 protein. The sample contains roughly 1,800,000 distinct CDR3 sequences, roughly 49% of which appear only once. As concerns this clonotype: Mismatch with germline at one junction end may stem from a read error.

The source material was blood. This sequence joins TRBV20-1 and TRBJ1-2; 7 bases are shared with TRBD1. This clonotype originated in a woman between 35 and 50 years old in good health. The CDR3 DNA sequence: TGCAGTGCTAGACATCACAGGGGCCAGACTAACCATGGCTACACCTTC. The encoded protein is CSARHHRGQTNHGYTF.